This record covers a single T cell receptor beta chain. The antigen remains undetermined. The PCR made use of 60 Vbeta and 13 Jbeta primers. Under the authors' procedure: Later analysis identified 80 million to 90 million unique TCR beta chains, about 11 million shared. Profiled with immunoSEQ multiplex PCR; TCRdb holds only in-frame clones, not every one. The DNA was the basis for D and trimming; V, J and clone size are from that table. The profile shows around 150,000 clones, about 64% of them singletons. V shed 2 bases and J 1 base; nucleotides not matched to a gene: 1. Germline V gives CDR1 SSHAT, CDR2 FNYEAQ (reference sequence). The CDR3 has 16 residues. This record belongs to a study of cytomegalovirus exposure and HLA in healthy donors. The study, taken as a whole, reports: In terms of immune exposure information, only CMV serostatus was available. HLA allele associations emerged for under 20,000 TCR beta sequences in a later analysis, at 0.05 false discovery rate. The authors assumed roughly uniform sequencing depth across donors for presence/absence analyses.

This sequence originates from a man aged 45-65 years in good health and CMV-seronegative. This chain joins TRBV7-7 and TRBJ2-5, with TRBD2 matching 13 bases. The sample was PBMCs. The CDR3 nucleotides are TGTGCCAGCAGCTTAACTAGCGGGGGGGGCCAAGAGACCCAGTACTTC. This sequence encodes CASSLTSGGGQETQYF.